The 6 T cell receptor beta chains in this list originate from one sample, sequenced in a study of control samples from healthy donors and cancer patients. Assay used: immunoSEQ multiplex PCR; TCRdb lists only in-frame clones, some missing. This sample yields 100,000 to 110,000 clones, of which roughly 87% are seen a single time; under 20% belongs to the top ten. The sequenced sample consisted of blood. Source of these receptors: a woman in her forties or fifties in good health.

The CDR3 nucleotides are TGTGCCAGCAGTTTAGTGTTGGACAGGCAGTTCTTC. This sequence encodes CASSLVLDRQFF. This chain links TRBV12-3 or TRBV12-4 with TRBJ2-1; D perhaps matches TRBD1 (6 bases). Trimming shortened V by 1 base and J by 12 bases, and 10 bases separated the two germline ends. The length of the CDR3 is 12 residues.

There are a few counts of this clone. V is TRBV7-3 and J is TRBJ2-1; weak D call: TRBD2 (6 bases). The length of the CDR3 is 15 residues. In germline, CDR1 is SGHTA, CDR2 FQGTGA. The V end lost 1 base, the J end lost 8 bases, and 15 bases lay between the germline ends. As DNA, the CDR3 is TGTGCCAGCAGCTTAAACGGGCTAGCGCTCCATGAGCAGTTCTTC. Translating it yields CASSLNGLALHEQFF.

This chain links TRBV10-3 with TRBJ1-1, with unresolved D. The CDR3 extends over 13 amino acids. V was trimmed by 0 bases and J by 5 bases, leaving 7 bases between them. Germline loops: CDR1 ENHRY, CDR2 SYGVKD. The CDR3 region has the DNA TGTGCCATCAGTGAGTCACAAGGGACTGAAGCTTTCTTT. It encodes CAISESQGTEAFF.

The chain carries TRBV11-2 and TRBJ2-1, with D uncertain. This CDR3 spans 11 amino acids. Germline CDR1 is SGHAT and CDR2 is FQNNGV. V was clipped by 8 bases and J by 7 bases, with 9 bases between them. CDR3 sequence: CASGRWNEQFF. CDR3 nucleotide sequence: TGTGCCAGCGGAAGGTGGAATGAGCAGTTCTTC. Based on the CDR3 plus reference TRBV11-2 and TRBJ2-1, the full variable domain is EAGVAQSPRYKIIEKRQSVAFWCNPISGHATLYWYQQILGQGPKLLIQFQNNGVVDDSQLPKDRFSAERLKGVDSTLKIQPAKLEDSAVYLCASGRWNEQFFGPGTRLTVL.

The V call is TRBV5-1, the J call TRBJ1-5, with 7 nucleotides matching TRBD1. The CDR3 spans 14 residues. Trimming removed 0 bases from V and 7 bases from J; junction bases left unmatched: 4. Germline assignment: CDR1 SGHRS and CDR2 YFSETQ. The CDR3 sequence is CASSLAQGEQPQHF. The DNA of the CDR3 is TGCGCCAGCAGCTTGGCCCAGGGGGAGCAGCCCCAGCATTTT. Variable domain in full (rest from reference TRBV5-1 and TRBJ1-5): KAGVTQTPRYLIKTRGQQVTLSCSPISGHRSVSWYQQTPGQGLQFLFEYFSETQRNKGNFPGRFSGRQFSNSRSEMNVSTLELGDSALYLCASSLAQGEQPQHFGDGTRLSIL.

The chain carries TRBV5-1 and TRBJ2-1; TRBD2 matches at 9 bases. Per the germline V gene, CDR1 is SGHRS and CDR2 is YFSETQ. This CDR3 is built from 17 residues. After removal of 4 bases from V and 3 bases from J, the junction contained 11 bases not matched to a gene. Here the CDR3 reads CASSPSLAGEIYNEQFF. The DNA for the CDR3 is TGCGCCAGCAGCCCCTCTTTAGCGGGAGAGATCTACAATGAGCAGTTCTTC.